The 20 T cell receptor beta chains below were found in one sample sequenced in a study of OX40 agonist ivuxolimab in advanced cancers. Profiling relied on immunoSEQ multiplex PCR, and the TCRdb table lists in-frame clones only, not all of them. The table has about 36,000 clones, about 88% seen once. This sample comprised CD4+ or CD8+ T cells sorted from blood, obtained in a trial of the OX40 agonist ivuxolimab. These receptor sequences come from an adult with an advanced solid tumor such as melanoma, head and neck, liver or kidney cancer.

This clone was seen a few times. This chain links TRBV7-6 with TRBJ1-6; 10 bases match TRBD1. The CDR3 is 16 residues long. After removal of 1 base from V and 9 bases from J, the junction contained 6 bases not matched to a gene. CDR1 and CDR2 from the germline V gene are SGHVS and FNYEAQ. The chain's CDR3 is CASSLGRTGGGSPLHF. In DNA, the CDR3 is TGTGCCAGCAGCTTAGGCCGGACAGGGGGGGGTTCACCCCTCCACTTT. The full variable domain, rest sourced from reference TRBV7-6 and TRBJ1-6, is GAGVSQSPRYKVTKRGQDVALRCDPISGHVSLYWYRQALGQGPEFLTYFNYEAQQDKSGLPNDRFSAERPEGSISTLTIQRTEQRDSAMYRCASSLGRTGGGSPLHFGNGTRLTVT.

The chain is built from TRBV5-4 and TRBJ2-3; the match to TRBD2 covers 11 bases. Germline CDR1 is SGHNT and CDR2 is YYREEE (reference sequence). V was clipped by 9 bases and J by 4 bases; unmatched bases: 7. The CDR3 consists of 14 residues. In DNA, the CDR3 is TGTGCCACCACTAGCGGGAGCCCCGCAGATACGCAGTATTTT. Residues: CATTSGSPADTQYF. Full variable domain (rest looked up from reference TRBV5-4 and TRBJ2-3): ETGVTQSPTHLIKTRGQQVTLRCSSQSGHNTVSWYQQALGQGPQFIFQYYREEENGRGNFPPRFSGLQFPNYSSELNVNALELDDSALYLCATTSGSPADTQYFGPGTRLTVL.

This chain links TRBV2 with TRBJ1-1; unclear D gene. The length of the CDR3 is 17 residues. Germline values: CDR1 SNHLY, CDR2 FYNNEI. V dropped 5 bases and J dropped 0 bases, with 19 bases sitting between them. The CDR3: CASSRERTTIMNTEAFF. The CDR3 coding sequence is TGTGCCAGCAGTAGGGAGCGGACTACTATCATGAACACTGAAGCTTTCTTT. Drawing the rest from reference TRBV2 and TRBJ1-1, the complete variable domain is EPEVTQTPSHQVTQMGQEVILRCVPISNHLYFYWYRQILGQKVEFLVSFYNNEISEKSEIFDDQFSVERPDGSNFTLKIRSTKLEDSAMYFCASSRERTTIMNTEAFFGQGTRLTVV.

This clone has only one observation. The genes are TRBV27 and TRBJ2-3, with 12 bases aligning to TRBD2. Looked up from germline, CDR1 is MNHEY and CDR2 is SMNVEV (reference sequence). The CDR3 is 17 amino acids. Losses at the gene ends were 8 bases for V and 3 bases for J; bases not matched to a gene: 12. The CDR3 nucleotides are TGTGCCAGCCGGACTAGCGGGATTTTGTTTTGGACAGATACGCAGTATTTT. As protein: CASRTSGILFWTDTQYF.

The rearrangement uses TRBV18 and TRBJ2-3, with D possibly being TRBD2 (5 bases). Trimming stripped 6 bases from V and 1 base from J, with 8 bases between. CDR3 length equals 13 residues. Germline V gene lookup returns CDR1 KGHSH and CDR2 LQKENI. This CDR3 reads CASSLSGTDTQYF. For the CDR3, the DNA is TGTGCCAGCTCCCTTAGCGGCACAGATACGCAGTATTTT.

The chain joins TRBV4-1 to TRBJ2-7; TRBD2 is a possible D gene (5 bases). Germline V gene sequence: CDR1 MGHRA, CDR2 YSYEKL. This CDR3 is 17 amino acids long. V was pared by 0 bases and J by 1 base, with 16 bases between. The CDR3 loop reads CASSQDPGLSGSYEQYF. In nucleotides, the CDR3 is TGCGCCAGCAGCCAAGACCCCGGTCTGTCGGGGTCCTACGAGCAGTACTTC.

This clone has more than one count but fewer than ten. This sequence joins TRBV30 and TRBJ1-2; D is possibly TRBD1 (5 bases). CDR1 and CDR2 from the germline V gene are GTSNPN and SVGIG (reference sequence). V was pared by 6 bases and J by 5 bases, with 19 bases between. The CDR3 covers 14 residues. The CDR3 DNA follows: TGTGCCTGCCCCGCATTCGGGGCCGGGTATGGCTACACCTTC. This encodes CACPAFGAGYGYTF.

This clone showed up just once. The chain combines TRBV2 with TRBJ1-1; a possible D gene is TRBD1 (6 bases). Trimming removed 3 bases from V and 0 bases from J, with 11 bases in between. Germline lookup yields CDR1 SNHLY and CDR2 FYNNEI. The CDR3 extends over 15 amino acids. DNA for the CDR3: TGTGCCAGCAGTGAGCCGGCAGGGGTGAACACTGAAGCTTTCTTT. The encoded protein is CASSEPAGVNTEAFF.

The rearrangement uses TRBV27 and TRBJ1-4; 9 bases match TRBD1. CDR3 size: 14 residues. Germline values: CDR1 MNHEY, CDR2 SMNVEV (reference sequence). Trimming at V came to 6 bases and at J to 2 bases, leaving 1 base not matched to a gene. CDR3 coding DNA: TGTGCCAGCAGCACAGGGGGCACTAATGAAAAACTGTTTTTT. This translates into CASSTGGTNEKLFF.

For the CDR3, the DNA is TGTGCCAGCAGCTTGCGTTTCGTGACAGGGGGCCCGAGGAGCAATCAGCCCCAGCATTTT. Protein sequence: CASSLRFVTGGPRSNQPQHF. This chain joins TRBV5-5 and TRBJ1-5; 10 positions match TRBD1. The trim removed 1 base at V and 1 base at J, leaving 14 bases unmatched. The CDR3 spans 20 residues. The germline gives CDR1 SGHKS, CDR2 YYEKEE (reference sequence).

The chain couples TRBV27 to TRBJ2-7, with 8 bases lining up with TRBD1. V was pared by 2 bases and J by 6 bases, with 6 bases of the junction left unmatched. Germline-derived CDR1 and CDR2 are MNHEY and SMNVEV (reference sequence). The CDR3 contains 14 residues. CDR3 residues: CASSLRQGLGEQYF. CDR3 bases: TGTGCCAGCAGTTTACGACAGGGGTTGGGCGAGCAGTACTTC.

The genes are TRBV27 and TRBJ2-7; 11 bases match TRBD1. V was clipped by 6 bases and J by 2 bases; unmatched bases: 6. This CDR3 has 15 amino acids. Per the germline V gene, CDR1 is MNHEY and CDR2 is SMNVEV (reference sequence). Written as DNA, the CDR3 is TGTGCCAGCAGACCAGGGGGACAGGGGGCCTACGAGCAGTACTTC. Protein sequence: CASRPGGQGAYEQYF.

The V gene is TRBV7-6, the J gene TRBJ2-3; 9 bases match TRBD2. CDR1 and CDR2 (germline): SGHVS, FNYEAQ. The CDR3 is made up of 17 amino acids. Trimming removed 1 base from V and 5 bases from J; junction bases left unmatched: 10. The CDR3 bases are TGTGCCAGCAGCTTAGGGATAAATAGCGGGAGTAAAGATACGCAGTATTTT. The encoded protein is CASSLGINSGSKDTQYF.

This clone was recorded a few times. One junction end does not reproduce the germline sequence, and a read error may be involved. The chain has TRBV28 and TRBJ2-7, with 8 positions matching TRBD2. The CDR3 loop spans 13 amino acids. The germline CDR1 and CDR2 sequences are MDHEN and SYDVKM. The CDR3 reads CASSFPGGAGVNF. The CDR3 nucleotides are TGTGCCAGCAGTTTCCCCGGGGGGGCGGGAGTCAACTTC.

V usage is TRBV4-2 and J usage is TRBJ2-3; D is perhaps TRBD1 (6 bases). The CDR3 is 15 residues long. The V end lost 4 bases, the J end lost 3 bases, and 14 bases lay between the germline ends. Germline V lookup: CDR1 LGHNA, CDR2 YNFKEQ. The CDR3 region is CASSPLGTLTDTQYF. The CDR3 bases are TGTGCCAGCAGCCCACTAGGGACATTAACAGATACGCAGTATTTT.

This chain uses TRBV19 with TRBJ2-7; TRBD2 aligns across 7 bases. The length of the CDR3 is 12 residues. Germline-derived CDR1 and CDR2 are LNHDA and SQIVND (reference sequence). V gave up 5 bases and J gave up 8 bases; unmatched junction bases: 6. CDR3 sequence reads: CASSGTSDKQYF. DNA of the CDR3: TGTGCCAGTAGTGGAACTAGCGATAAGCAGTACTTC.

This rearrangement joins TRBV27 to TRBJ2-7; either TRBD1 or TRBD2 may fit D (5 bases each). From germline, CDR1 is MNHEY and CDR2 SMNVEV (reference sequence). There are 17 residues in the CDR3. Trimming stripped 1 base from V and 3 bases from J, with 19 bases between. The CDR3 sequence is CASSLYPPGTANYEQYF. The CDR3 DNA follows: TGTGCCAGCAGTTTATACCCGCCAGGGACGGCCAACTACGAGCAGTACTTC.

CDR3 residues: CASSPGAAYEQYF. CDR3 DNA sequence: TGTGCCAGCTCACCAGGGGCCGCCTACGAGCAGTACTTC. V gene TRBV18 combines with J gene TRBJ2-7; D may be TRBD1 (5 bases). V gave up 2 bases and J gave up 2 bases, with 7 bases separating them. The CDR3 loop spans 13 amino acids. Germline CDR1 is KGHSH and CDR2 is LQKENI.

This chain joins TRBV1 and TRBJ2-7; the D call in the table, TRBD1, was not verified against the DNA. TRBV1 is annotated as a pseudogene. CDR3 length: 15 residues. CDR3 sequence (DNA): TGCACCAGCAGCCCAACAGGGGGCGGGTCCTACGAGCAGTACTTC. Protein product: CTSSPTGGGSYEQYF.

This chain connects TRBV5-1 to TRBJ1-2; 7 bases map to TRBD1. The CDR3 loop spans 13 amino acids. V was pared by 3 bases and J by 3 bases, with 2 bases of the junction left unmatched. CDR1 is SGHRS, CDR2 YFSETQ, per germline. The chain's CDR3 is CASSSGQYYGYTF. As DNA, the CDR3 is TGCGCCAGCAGCTCGGGACAGTACTATGGCTACACCTTC.